The present entry profiles one TCR beta chain with its context. The data derive from a study of blood T cell repertoires in COVID-19. Study at large: Both acute and convalescent COVID-19 samples were obtained from the United States, Italy and Spain. PBMCs, B-cell-depleted T cells, or T cells were the source of the cDNA or gDNA that made up the material.

The V segment lost 4 bases and the J segment 2 bases; nucleotides outside the gene matches: 6. The germline V gene has CDR1 SGHNT and CDR2 YYREEE (reference sequence). The CDR3 spans 14 residues. Per the original data handling: Amplification from reference gene primers served as the basis for estimated nucleated cell counts. Clones were sequenced by immunoSEQ multiplex PCR, and TCRdb holds only the in-frame ones, with some missing. That table is the source of V, J and clone size, and D and trimming were worked out from the DNA. The sample lists about 250,000 clones; around nine tenths were seen once.

The rearrangement joins TRBV5-4 to TRBJ2-7, with TRBD1 identical over 7 bases. The sequence derives from a man aged 80 or over with acute or convalescent COVID-19. The sample consisted of peripheral blood. In DNA, the CDR3 is TGTGCCAGCAGCCGACGGGACAGTCCCTACGAGCAGTACTTC. Encoded protein: CASSRRDSPYEQYF.